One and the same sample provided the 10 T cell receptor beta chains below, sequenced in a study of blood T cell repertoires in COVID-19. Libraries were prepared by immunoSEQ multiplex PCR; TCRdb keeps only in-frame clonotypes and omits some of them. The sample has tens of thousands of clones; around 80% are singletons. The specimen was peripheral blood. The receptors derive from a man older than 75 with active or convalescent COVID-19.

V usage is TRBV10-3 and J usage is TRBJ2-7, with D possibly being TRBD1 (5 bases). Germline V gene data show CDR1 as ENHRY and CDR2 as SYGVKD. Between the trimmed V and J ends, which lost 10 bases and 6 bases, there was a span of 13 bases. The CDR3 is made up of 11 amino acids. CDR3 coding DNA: TGTGCCACCACAGGTTCGGGCGAGCAGTACTTC. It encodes CATTGSGEQYF.

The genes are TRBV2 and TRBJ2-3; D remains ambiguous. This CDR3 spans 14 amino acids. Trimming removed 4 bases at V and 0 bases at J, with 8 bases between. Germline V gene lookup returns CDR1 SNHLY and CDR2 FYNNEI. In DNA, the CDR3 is TGTGCCAGCAGTGTTGAGACTAGCACAGATACGCAGTATTTT. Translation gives CASSVETSTDTQYF.

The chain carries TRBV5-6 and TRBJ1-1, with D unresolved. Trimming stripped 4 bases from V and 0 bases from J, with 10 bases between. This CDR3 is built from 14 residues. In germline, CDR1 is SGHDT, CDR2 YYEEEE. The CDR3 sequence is CASSRAGMNTEAFF. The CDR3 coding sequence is TGTGCCAGCAGCCGGGCCGGGATGAACACTGAAGCTTTCTTT.

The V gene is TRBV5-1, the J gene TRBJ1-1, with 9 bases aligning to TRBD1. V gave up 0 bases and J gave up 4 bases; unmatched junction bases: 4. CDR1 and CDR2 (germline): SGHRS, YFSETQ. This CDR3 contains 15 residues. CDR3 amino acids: CASSLDGQGTTEAFF. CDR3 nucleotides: TGCGCCAGCAGCTTGGATGGACAGGGGACCACTGAAGCTTTCTTT.

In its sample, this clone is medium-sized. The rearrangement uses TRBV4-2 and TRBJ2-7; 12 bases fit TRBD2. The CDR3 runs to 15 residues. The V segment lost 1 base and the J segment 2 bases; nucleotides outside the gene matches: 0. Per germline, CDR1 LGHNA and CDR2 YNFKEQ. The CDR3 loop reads CASSQGTSGAYEQYF. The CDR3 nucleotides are TGTGCCAGCAGCCAAGGGACTAGCGGGGCCTACGAGCAGTACTTC.

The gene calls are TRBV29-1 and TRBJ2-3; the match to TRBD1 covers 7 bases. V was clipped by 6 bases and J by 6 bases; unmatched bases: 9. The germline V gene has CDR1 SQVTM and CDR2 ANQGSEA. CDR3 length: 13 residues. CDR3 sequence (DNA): TGCAGCGTGGAAACAGGGGTGGCGGATACGCAGTATTTT. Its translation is CSVETGVADTQYF.

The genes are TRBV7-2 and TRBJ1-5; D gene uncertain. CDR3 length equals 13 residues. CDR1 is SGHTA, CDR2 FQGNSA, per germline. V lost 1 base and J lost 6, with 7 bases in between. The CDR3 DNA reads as TGTGCCAGCAGCTTAGACGGGTTTCAGCCCCAGCATTTT. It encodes CASSLDGFQPQHF.

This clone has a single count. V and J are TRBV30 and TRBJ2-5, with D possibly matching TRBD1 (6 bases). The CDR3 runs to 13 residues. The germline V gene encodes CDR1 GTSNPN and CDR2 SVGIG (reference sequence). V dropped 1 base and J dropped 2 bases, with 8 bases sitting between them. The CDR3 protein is CAWSDGQQETQYF. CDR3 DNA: TGTGCCTGGAGTGACGGACAGCAAGAGACCCAGTACTTC.

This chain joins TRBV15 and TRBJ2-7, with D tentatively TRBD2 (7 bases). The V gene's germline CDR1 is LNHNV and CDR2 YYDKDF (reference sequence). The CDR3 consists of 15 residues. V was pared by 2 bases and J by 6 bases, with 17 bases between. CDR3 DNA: TGTGCCACCAGCAGAAACAGGTTTCGGGGGGCCGAGCAGTACTTC. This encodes CATSRNRFRGAEQYF.

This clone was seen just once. CDR3 nucleotide sequence: TGTGCCAGCAGCCACATTTCGGGGGACCAAGAGACCCAGTACTTC. Protein product: CASSHISGDQETQYF. The V call is TRBV7-6, the J call TRBJ2-5, with D possibly matching TRBD2 (6 bases). This CDR3 comprises 15 residues. With 5 bases removed from V and 0 bases from J, the gap between germline ends came to 13 bases. Germline V gene lookup returns CDR1 SGHVS and CDR2 FNYEAQ.